The entry below describes one TCR beta chain. What it binds is unknown. This entry is derived from a study of siplizumab effects on memory and regulatory T cells. Every sample had 80,000 to 100,000 of its TCR templates assayed. Using immunoSEQ multiplex PCR, the repertoire was profiled, and TCRdb retains in-frame clones only, with some absent. The sample lists tens of thousands of clones; 93% were seen once. Study-level results: Proliferating siplizumab-culture Tregs lacked confirmation of suppressive function. Sequences below about 10^-5 frequency were poorly captured, and few alloreactive clones mapped to unstimulated subsets. Naive T cells appeared more diverse than memory cells and seemed to be major alloresponse contributors.

What was sequenced was CD8+ T cells sorted from blood. This receptor was identified in a human donor in good health.

The CDR3 nucleotides read TGTGCCTGGAACGCCGGTCTCCACAATGAGCAGTTCTTC. Amino acid sequence: CAWNAGLHNEQFF. The V and J genes are TRBV30 and TRBJ2-1; D uncertain. V gave up 4 bases and J gave up 5 bases, with 12 bases separating them. The CDR3 is 13 amino acids. Looked up from germline, CDR1 is GTSNPN and CDR2 is SVGIG (reference sequence).